This T cell receptor (beta chain) came from a study of human T cells and chemical hapten exposure. Findings and limits, study-wide: DPC sensitization produced no change in TCRs with frequency above 1 in 1000.

Individual cDNA molecules had unique molecular identifiers attached to them by the library. One entry per CDR3 protein, called by TCRdb with MiXCR from the RACE reads. The sample includes some 200,000 distinct CDR3 sequences, around 24% seen only once; the top ten take under 7%. A word on this clonotype: Its antigen remains unidentified.

Sample time point: patch test 1, 2 weeks after DPC sensitization. Specified treatment: therapeutic diphenylcyclopropenone sensitization with weekly scalp DPC. Alopecia patients between 18 and 70 years old and suitable for DPC were used as donors. Unfractionated whole blood was the source from which total RNA was extracted. The sample was whole blood, taken in connection with sensitization to the hapten diphenylcyclopropenone (DPC). This receptor was obtained from a woman aged 50 to 60 with alopecia areata. Some clones in this sample may be carry-over from other donors' samples.

CDR3 in DNA: TGTGCCAGCAGTTACTCATCCCCAGATACGCAGTATTTT. This gives the protein CASSYSSPDTQYF. The chain uses TRBV6-6 and TRBJ2-3, with D unclear. The V gene's germline CDR1 is MNHNY and CDR2 SVGAGI (reference sequence). Between the trimmed V and J ends, which lost 0 bases and 4 bases, there was a span of 5 bases. The CDR3 is 13 amino acids.